What follows are 16 T cell receptor beta chains derived from one specimen sequenced in a study of cytomegalovirus exposure and HLA in healthy donors. 13 Jbeta primers and 60 Vbeta primers were used for the PCR. Profiled with immunoSEQ multiplex PCR; TCRdb holds only in-frame clones, not every one. The data show around 91,000 clones, with approximately 64% seen just once and roughly 3.2% held by the top ten. Sequenced: PBMCs. All receptors derive from a man between 60 and 75 years old in good health and CMV-seronegative.

The chain is built from TRBV5-1 and TRBJ2-7; D is uncertain. The CDR3 totals 14 residues. Germline V gene sequence: CDR1 SGHRS, CDR2 YFSETQ. The ends were cut back, 0 bases at V and 0 bases at J, with 7 bases in the middle. As DNA, the CDR3 is TGCGCCAGCAGCTTGGGAGTGAGCTCCTACGAGCAGTACTTC. Amino acids: CASSLGVSSYEQYF.

The V gene is TRBV10-3, the J gene TRBJ2-7; 10 nucleotides match TRBD1. The CDR3 runs to 14 residues. CDR1 is ENHRY, CDR2 SYGVKD, per germline. Trimming cost V 11 bases and J 1 base; bases outside gene matches: 8. CDR3 bases: TGTGCCGCCCGGGGACAGGGGACTTCCTACGAGCAGTACTTC. Translation gives CAARGQGTSYEQYF.

The V gene is TRBV7-2, the J gene TRBJ2-1; 13 bases map to TRBD2. Trimming at V came to 5 bases and at J to 0 bases, leaving 4 bases not matched to a gene. Germline CDR1 is SGHTA and CDR2 is FQGNSA. The CDR3 has 17 amino acids. The CDR3 DNA is TGTGCCAGCAGCCCGCGGACTAGCGGGGGCTCCTACAATGAGCAGTTCTTC. Its protein is CASSPRTSGGSYNEQFF.

This chain joins TRBV5-1 and TRBJ1-1; 7 bases map to TRBD1. Trimming removed 7 bases from V and 1 base from J; junction bases left unmatched: 10. The CDR3 runs to 15 residues. The germline gives CDR1 SGHRS, CDR2 YFSETQ. The CDR3 spells CASQYAGGPNTEAFF. The CDR3 coding sequence is TGCGCCAGCCAATACGCAGGGGGTCCGAACACTGAAGCTTTCTTT.

This rearrangement joins TRBV5-1 to TRBJ2-1, with 10 bases fitting TRBD2. The V gene end was trimmed by 4 bases and the J gene end by 9 bases; junction bases not matched to a gene: 16. The CDR3 contains 17 residues. Germline V lookup: CDR1 SGHRS, CDR2 YFSETQ. The CDR3: CASSPDPQAGGTGEQFF. DNA of the CDR3: TGCGCCAGCAGCCCGGACCCCCAAGCGGGGGGGACAGGTGAGCAGTTCTTC.

V usage is TRBV9 and J usage is TRBJ1-1; D not certain. CDR1 is SGDLS and CDR2 is YYNGEE in the germline V gene. Trimming took 0 bases from V and 0 from J, leaving 3 bases between them. The CDR3 sequence is 13 residues long. The DNA for the CDR3 is TGTGCCAGCAGCGTAGCTATGAACACTGAAGCTTTCTTT. This encodes CASSVAMNTEAFF. The variable domain in full, with the rest retrieved from reference TRBV9 and TRBJ1-1, is DSGVTQTPKHLITATGQRVTLRCSPRSGDLSVYWYQQSLDQGLQFLIQYYNGEERAKGNILERFSAQQFPDLHSELNLSSLELGDSALYFCASSVAMNTEAFFGQGTRLTVV.

The chain is built from TRBV2 and TRBJ1-2; D not certain. The CDR3 has 17 residues. Trimming took off 7 bases at V and 3 bases at J, with 24 bases between the two ends. Germline V gene sequence: CDR1 SNHLY, CDR2 FYNNEI. CDR3 DNA sequence: TGTGCCAGCAAAGTTAATGTCGGGGAGCTTCCTTACTATGGCTACACCTTC. It yields the protein CASKVNVGELPYYGYTF.

The CDR3 nucleotides read TGCGCCAGCAGTGGAGCCGGTGGTCGCGCTGAAGCTTTCTTT. Translated: CASSGAGGRAEAFF. V and J are TRBV10-1 and TRBJ1-1, with no clear D. Trimming removed 4 bases at V and 6 bases at J, with 15 bases between. This CDR3 has 14 amino acids. The germline V gene has CDR1 WNHNN and CDR2 SYGVQD (reference sequence).

The J gene is TRBJ2-5, the V gene TRBV19, with a possible D match to TRBD1 (6 bases). CDR1 and CDR2 from the germline V gene are LNHDA and SQIVND (reference sequence). The length of the CDR3 is 14 residues. V lost 1 base to trimming and J lost 5 bases, with 11 bases between them. As DNA, the CDR3 is TGTGCCAGTAGTATAGTTGGGGGCGCTGAGACCCAGTACTTC. This encodes CASSIVGGAETQYF.

The chain links TRBV19 to TRBJ2-5; no clear D. The ends were cut back, 0 bases at V and 2 bases at J, with 10 bases in the middle. The CDR3 has 15 amino acids. Germline lookup yields CDR1 LNHDA and CDR2 SQIVND (reference sequence). CDR3 region: CASSIERQLQETQYF. CDR3 sequence (DNA): TGTGCCAGTAGTATAGAGAGGCAGTTGCAAGAGACCCAGTACTTC.

CDR3 DNA: TGTGCCAGCAGCTTGGGACTAGCGGGGACCCAAGAGACCCAGTACTTC. Protein product: CASSLGLAGTQETQYF. The V and J genes are TRBV5-4 and TRBJ2-5, with TRBD2 matching 11 bases. J lost 1 base, V lost 0 bases, and 2 bases had no gene match. The CDR3 loop spans 16 amino acids. Per germline, CDR1 SGHNT and CDR2 YYREEE (reference sequence).

CDR3 sequence (DNA): TGCGCCAGCAGCTCATCGACAGGCTACGGAACCGGGGAGCTGTTTTTT. This translates into CASSSSTGYGTGELFF. The gene calls are TRBV5-1 and TRBJ2-2; possibly TRBD1 for D (6 bases). V was cut by 3 bases and J by 5 bases, with 17 bases left in between. CDR1 and CDR2 from the germline V gene are SGHRS and YFSETQ. The CDR3 is 16 amino acids.

The chain is built from TRBV7-2 and TRBJ1-2, with 7 bases matching TRBD1. CDR3 length equals 14 residues. After removal of 1 base from V and 7 bases from J, the junction contained 6 bases not matched to a gene. Germline CDR1 is SGHTA and CDR2 is FQGNSA. CDR3 region: CASSLGLQGFGYTF. The CDR3 region has the DNA TGTGCCAGCAGCTTAGGTCTACAGGGGTTTGGCTACACCTTC.

Concerning this clone: Mismatch with germline at one junction end may stem from a read error. V gene TRBV7-9 combines with J gene TRBJ1-1, with D tentatively TRBD1 (5 bases). The CDR3 consists of 16 residues. Germline CDR1 SEHNR, CDR2 FQNEAQ (reference sequence). CDR3 in amino acids: CSSSLRGGRTNTEAFF. DNA for the CDR3: TGTTCCAGCAGCTTACGGGGGGGACGAACAAACACTGAAGCTTTCTTT.

This chain connects TRBV27 to TRBJ2-5; TRBD1 agrees at 10 bases. The V gene end was trimmed by 8 bases and the J gene end by 0 bases; junction bases not matched to a gene: 9. The CDR3 extends over 16 amino acids. CDR1 MNHEY and CDR2 SMNVEV come from the germline V gene (reference sequence). For the CDR3, the DNA is TGTGCCAGCCGGAGTCGGGGACAGGGGTACCAAGAGACCCAGTACTTC. It translates to CASRSRGQGYQETQYF.

This chain joins TRBV6-5 and TRBJ1-5; 9 nucleotides agree with TRBD1. J was trimmed by 0 bases and V by 10 bases; bases with no gene match: 7. Germline V gene data show CDR1 as MNHEY and CDR2 as SVGAGI. CDR3 length equals 15 residues. The CDR3 region has the DNA TGTGCCACCCACAGGGGGCGAAATAGCAATCAGCCCCAGCATTTT. Translation: CATHRGRNSNQPQHF.